This TCR beta chain comes out of a study of blood T cell repertoires in COVID-19. At the level of the study: COVID-19 samples from acute and convalescent phases originated in the United States, Italy and Spain. PBMCs, B-cell-depleted T cells, or T cells were the source of the cDNA or gDNA that made up the material.

Grouping used clinical history reported by participants in a survey and questionnaire. Original handling: The authors estimated nucleated cell counts from reference gene primer amplification. The table came from immunoSEQ multiplex PCR; TCRdb's copy has only in-frame clones and leaves some out. For V, J and clone size, that table is used; D and trimming come from the DNA. The sample holds under 150,000 clones; about four fifths are singletons and the top ten take about a sixth. The CDR3 is made up of 15 amino acids. Unmatched junction bases numbered 3, after V lost 2 bases and J lost 7 bases. CDR1 is KGHDR, CDR2 SFDVKD, per germline.

V usage is TRBV24-1 and J usage is TRBJ2-1, with 11 bases that match TRBD2. The source material was PBMCs or T cells enriched from blood (not recorded which). The sequence was collected from a man aged 30 to 39 who had recovered from COVID-19. The CDR3 protein is CATSDWASGRNEQFF. The CDR3 DNA is TGTGCCACCAGTGATTGGGCTAGCGGGAGGAATGAGCAGTTCTTC.